This T cell receptor beta chain stems from a study of siplizumab effects on memory and regulatory T cells. Sequenced by immunoSEQ multiplex PCR; TCRdb stores in-frame clones only, minus some. The repertoire includes about 85,000 clones, approximately 95% of them detected once, and approximately 17% sits in the top ten. Trimming pared 0 bases from V and 5 bases from J, leaving 6 bases between. Germline CDR1 and CDR2: SGHDT and YYEEEE. The CDR3 consists of 12 residues. The specimen sequenced was CD8+ T cells sorted from blood. The receptor was derived from a human donor in good health. This sequence joins TRBV5-6 and TRBJ2-7, with D unclear. CDR3 loop: CASSLGANEQYF. CDR3 in DNA: TGTGCCAGCAGCTTGGGGGCGAACGAGCAGTACTTC.